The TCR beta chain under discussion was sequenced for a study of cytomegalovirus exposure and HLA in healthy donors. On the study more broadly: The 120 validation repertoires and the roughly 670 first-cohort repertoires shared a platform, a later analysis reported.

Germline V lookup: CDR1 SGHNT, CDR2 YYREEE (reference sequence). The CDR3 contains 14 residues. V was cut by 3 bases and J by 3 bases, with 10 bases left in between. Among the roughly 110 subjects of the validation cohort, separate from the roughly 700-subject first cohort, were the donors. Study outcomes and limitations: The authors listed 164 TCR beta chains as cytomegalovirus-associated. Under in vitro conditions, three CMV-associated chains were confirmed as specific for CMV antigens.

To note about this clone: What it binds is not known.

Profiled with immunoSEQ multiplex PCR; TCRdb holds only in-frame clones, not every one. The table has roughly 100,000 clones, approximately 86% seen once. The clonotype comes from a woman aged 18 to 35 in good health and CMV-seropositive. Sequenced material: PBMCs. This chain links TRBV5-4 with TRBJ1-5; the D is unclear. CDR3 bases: TGTGCCAGCAGCTCTGTGGGAGACAATCAGCCCCAGCATTTT. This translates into CASSSVGDNQPQHF. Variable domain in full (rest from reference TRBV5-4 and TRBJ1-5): ETGVTQSPTHLIKTRGQQVTLRCSSQSGHNTVSWYQQALGQGPQFIFQYYREEENGRGNFPPRFSGLQFPNYSSELNVNALELDDSALYLCASSSVGDNQPQHFGDGTRLSIL.